Included here is one T cell receptor (beta chain) sequence, with context. Its antigen remains unidentified. No quality values exist for individual bases; no much larger clone is one base distant. This entry belongs to a study of blood T cell repertoires in COVID-19 (dated by TCRdb to between 2020 and 2021). For the study in its entirety: Samples from collaborators originated in the United States, Italy and Spain and spanned both the acute and convalescent phases of COVID-19. The prospective study material was composed of cDNA or gDNA derived from T cells, B-cell-depleted T cells, or PBMCs. Subjects who had been exposed to COVID-19, were actively infected with it, or had recovered from it provided the deeply sampled blood TCRbeta repertoires that made up the dataset. The repertoires were released in a freely available public database intended as a resource for research on the immune response to SARS-CoV-2. The samples were drawn from the first 160 participants of the ongoing ImmuneRACE study and from more than 1,000 subjects provided by 6 global collaborators. The sample metadata nearly always contained a de-identified subject ID, COVID-19 status, age in years and sex. Where available, HLA class I and class II types were taken from metadata supplied by the sample provider and were not determined by assay-based typing. Findings and caveats that apply to the study as a whole: Clinical and demographic metadata were provided uncurated, with the amount varying by source and participant.

TCRbeta CDR3 regions were amplified from genomic DNA by means of the immunoSEQ Assay, a bias-controlled multiplex PCR. In the authors' own workflow: The number of nucleated cells in each sample was estimated from the amplification of reference gene primers within the assay. To quantify the absolute abundance of each unique TCRbeta CDR3 rearrangement, sequence reads were collapsed and filtered. Productive Simpson clonality was computed per sample as the square root of Simpson's diversity index over productive rearrangements. The table comes from immuneACCESS by way of TCRdb, which keeps in-frame sequences with V and J called. Part of the clones is missing from these tables; in studies checked, under half for an unresolved V gene and the rest for unknown reasons. That table gives V, J and clone size, and the DNA gave D and trimming. The sample contains under 200,000 clones, more than 75% of them found a single time. Of the sample, around 5.8% is held by the ten largest clones.

Whole blood was collected in K2EDTA tubes by collaborating institutions according to the institutions' own protocols. For TCRbeta analysis, collaborators shipped samples in one of three forms: frozen whole blood, isolated PBMCs, or DNA extracted from either of those sample types. According to the germline V gene, CDR1 reads KGHSH and CDR2 reads LQKENI. Trimming takes 5 bases from V and 5 bases from J, and the germline ends sit 12 bases apart. Counted from cysteine to phenylalanine, this CDR3 has 14 amino acids. The read is trimmed to its CDR3 DNA, 42 bases read in frame from base 1. The sample was peripheral blood. The chain is made from TRBV18 and TRBJ1-4; TRBD1 could be the D gene, as 5 bases match. The sequence came from a middle-aged man with active or convalescent COVID-19. CDR3 protein: CASSNAGGNEKLFF. The nucleotides read TGTGCCAGCTCAAATGCCGGGGGGAATGAAAAACTGTTTTTT.